This T cell receptor beta chain was observed in a study of blood T cell repertoires in COVID-19. Study overall: Samples came from the United States, Italy and Spain, spanning acute and convalescent COVID-19.

The protocol was immunoSEQ multiplex PCR, while the TCRdb copy is restricted to in-frame clones and leaves out a portion. Here the sample spans over 100,000 clones, about 89% being singletons. Germline values: CDR1 MNHEY, CDR2 SMNVEV (reference sequence). CDR3 length: 17 residues. V shed 6 bases and J 2 bases; nucleotides not matched to a gene: 10. This sequence originates from a man aged 60 to 75 with COVID-19, enrolled during active disease. The gene calls are TRBV27 and TRBJ1-5, with TRBD1 matching over 10 bases. The sample was peripheral blood. This CDR3 is CASRPLGTGVGNQPQHF. The CDR3 DNA follows: TGTGCCAGCAGACCACTCGGGACAGGGGTCGGCAATCAGCCCCAGCATTTT.